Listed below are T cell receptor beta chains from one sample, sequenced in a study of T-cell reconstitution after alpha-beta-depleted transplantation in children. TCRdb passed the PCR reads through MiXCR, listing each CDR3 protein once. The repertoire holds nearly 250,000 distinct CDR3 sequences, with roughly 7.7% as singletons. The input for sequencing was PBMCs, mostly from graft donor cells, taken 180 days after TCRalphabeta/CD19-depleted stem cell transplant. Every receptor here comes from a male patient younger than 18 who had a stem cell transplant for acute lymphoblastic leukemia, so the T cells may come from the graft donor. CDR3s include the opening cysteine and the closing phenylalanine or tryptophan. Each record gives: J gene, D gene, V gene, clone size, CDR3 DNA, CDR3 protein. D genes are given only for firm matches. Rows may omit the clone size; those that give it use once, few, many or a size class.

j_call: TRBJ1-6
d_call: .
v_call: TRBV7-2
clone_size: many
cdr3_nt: TGTGCCAGCAGCTCCGTAGGGTCACCCCTCCACTTT
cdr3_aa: CASSSVGSPLHF

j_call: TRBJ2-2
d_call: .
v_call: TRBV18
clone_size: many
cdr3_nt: TGTGCCAGCTCACCACGGCCGACGAACACCGGGGAGCTGTTTTTT
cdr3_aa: CASSPRPTNTGELFF

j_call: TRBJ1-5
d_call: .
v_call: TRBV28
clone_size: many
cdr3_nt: TGTGCCAGCAGTTTTCGGGGCGGGCCCCAGCATTTT
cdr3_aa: CASSFRGGPQHF

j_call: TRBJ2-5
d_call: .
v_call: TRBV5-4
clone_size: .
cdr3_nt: TGTGCCAGCAGCCCTGAATCCGGACAAGAGACCCAGTACTTC
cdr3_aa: CASSPESGQETQYF

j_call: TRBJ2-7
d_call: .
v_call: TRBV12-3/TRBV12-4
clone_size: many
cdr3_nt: TGTGCCAGCAGACCAGACAGCTCCTACGAGCAGTACTTC
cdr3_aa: CASRPDSSYEQYF

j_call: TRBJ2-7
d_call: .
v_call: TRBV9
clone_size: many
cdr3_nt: TGTGCCAGCAGCGTCAGGGGCGGTGGATATTACGAGCAGTACTTC
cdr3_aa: CASSVRGGGYYEQYF

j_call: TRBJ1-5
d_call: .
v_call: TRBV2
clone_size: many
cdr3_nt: TGTGCCAGCAGTCAAAGGGGGAACAATCAGCCCCAGCATTTT
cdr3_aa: CASSQRGNNQPQHF

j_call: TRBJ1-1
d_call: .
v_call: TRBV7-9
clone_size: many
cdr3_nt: TGTGCCAGCAGCTTAGCCGGCATTTTTGGTTTTAACACTGAAGCTTTCTTT
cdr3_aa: CASSLAGIFGFNTEAFF

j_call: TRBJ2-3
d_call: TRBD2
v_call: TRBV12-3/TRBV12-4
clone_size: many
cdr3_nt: TGTGCCAGCAGGTCGAGCGGGGCCACAGATACGCAGTATTTT
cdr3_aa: CASRSSGATDTQYF

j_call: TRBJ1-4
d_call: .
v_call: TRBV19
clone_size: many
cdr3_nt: TGTGCCAGTAGCAGACGACCCTCACTACTTAATGAAAAACTGTTTTTT
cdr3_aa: CASSRRPSLLNEKLFF

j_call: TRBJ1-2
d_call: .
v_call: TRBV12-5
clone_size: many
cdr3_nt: TGTGCTAGTGGTTCTGGGGAGGCGACAGCTAACTATGGCTACACCTTC
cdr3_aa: CASGSGEATANYGYTF

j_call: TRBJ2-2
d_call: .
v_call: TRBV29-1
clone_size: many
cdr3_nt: TGCAGCGTTGAATCAGGGTTCAGGAACTCCGGGGAGCTGTTTTTT
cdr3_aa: CSVESGFRNSGELFF

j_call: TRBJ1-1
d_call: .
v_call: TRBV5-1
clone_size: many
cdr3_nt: TGCGCCAGCAGCTTGTTGGGCTCGACGAACACTGAAGCTTTCTTT
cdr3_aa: CASSLLGSTNTEAFF

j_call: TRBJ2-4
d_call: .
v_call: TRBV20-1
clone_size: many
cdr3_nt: TGCAGTGCTAGAGATGCCGGGAGTGCCAAAAACATTCAGTACTTC
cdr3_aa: CSARDAGSAKNIQYF

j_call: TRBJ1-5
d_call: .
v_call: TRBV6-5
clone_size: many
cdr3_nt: TGTGCCAGCAGTCCCTCGAGGGACGCGCAGCCCCAGCATTTT
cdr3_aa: CASSPSRDAQPQHF

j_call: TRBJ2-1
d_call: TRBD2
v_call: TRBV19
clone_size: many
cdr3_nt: TGTGCCAGTAGTGTTAACCTCCAGGGACTAGCGGGGCCCTTCTCCTACAATGAGCAGTTCTTC
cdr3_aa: CASSVNLQGLAGPFSYNEQFF

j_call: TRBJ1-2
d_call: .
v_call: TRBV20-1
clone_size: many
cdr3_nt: TGCAGTATAAAGGGTGACTATGGCTACACCTTC
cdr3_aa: CSIKGDYGYTF

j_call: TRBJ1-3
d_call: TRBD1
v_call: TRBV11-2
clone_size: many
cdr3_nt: TGTGCCAGCAGCCTGGGAAAGACAGGGGACTTCTCTGGAAACACCATATATTTT
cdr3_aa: CASSLGKTGDFSGNTIYF